This TCR beta chain is drawn from a study of blood T cells in healthy people across ages. The authors ran a second PCR of about 7 to 11 cycles using a sample-barcoded 5' primer and a J-beta primer mix. Unique molecular identifiers of 12 random nucleotides labeled each cDNA. From the 5' RACE reads, TCRdb called clonotypes with MiXCR, one entry per CDR3 protein. The data show around 970,000 distinct CDR3 sequences, roughly 51% seen once. CDR1 DFQATT and CDR2 SNEGSKA come from the germline V gene (reference sequence). Trimming took 0 bases from V and 0 from J, leaving 22 bases between them. This CDR3 has 19 amino acids. General study points: Older age coincided with a roughly linear decline in TCR beta diversity per million T cells.

In this sample, this clonotype turned up a few times. Its antigen is as yet unknown. Samples had at least 6 million PBMCs isolated from them. The rearrangement links TRBV20-1 to TRBJ2-3; D assignment may be TRBD1 or TRBD2 (5 bases each). This TCR derives from a woman aged 55-69 years in good health. Material for sequencing was blood. This chain's CDR3 is CSARDPLSGHPASTDTQYF. DNA for the CDR3: TGCAGTGCTAGAGATCCCCTTTCGGGGCACCCAGCTAGCACAGATACGCAGTATTTT.